The next 19 T cell receptor beta chains were all read from a single sample in a study of shared clonotypes between healthy human individuals. TCRdb keeps only in-frame clones here, not all; method: immunoSEQ multiplex PCR. The sample comprises approximately 2.1 million clones, over 90% of which are singletons, and roughly 0.36% rests with the top ten. The sample comprised naive CD4+ T cells from PBMCs. The sample's subset: CD45RA+ positively selected. Receptor source: a man between 18 and 35 years old in good health. Some clones in this sample may be carry-over from other donors' samples.

This clone was picked up one time. The rearrangement uses TRBV29-1 and TRBJ1-1; tentatively, D is TRBD1 (5 bases). The germline V gene has CDR1 SQVTM and CDR2 ANQGSEA. The CDR3 spans 14 residues. V lost 2 bases and J lost 4, with 14 bases in between. The CDR3 DNA sequence: TGCAGCGTTGAATCGTGGGGGACCTCCACTGAAGCTTTCTTT. This codes for CSVESWGTSTEAFF. Full variable domain (rest looked up from reference TRBV29-1 and TRBJ1-1): SAVISQKPSRDICQRGTSLTIQCQVDSQVTMMFWYRQQPGQSLTLIATANQGSEATYESGFVIDKFPISRPNLTFSTLTVSNMSPEDSSIYLCSVESWGTSTEAFFGQGTRLTVV.

About this clone itself: Distinct nucleotide sequences in the sample also encode this CDR3. V and J are TRBV9 and TRBJ1-4; the D is unclear. Trimming cost V 0 bases and J 0 bases, with 6 bases left between them. Germline V CDR1 and CDR2: SGDLS, YYNGEE. This CDR3 has 15 residues. CDR3 residues: CASSVGTATNEKLFF. CDR3 sequence (DNA): TGTGCCAGCAGCGTAGGTACAGCAACTAATGAAAAACTGTTTTTT.

This chain links TRBV18 with TRBJ1-1; TRBD1 might be the D (5 bases). The CDR3 is 12 amino acids. From germline, CDR1 is KGHSH and CDR2 LQKENI. V was pared by 3 bases and J by 7 bases, with 9 bases between. Here the CDR3 reads CASSPVDSEAFF. The DNA of the CDR3 is TGTGCCAGCTCACCCGTAGACAGTGAAGCTTTCTTT.

Comment on this clone: This same CDR3 is encoded by further DNA sequences in the sample. This chain uses TRBV15 with TRBJ2-7, with 11 bases lining up with TRBD2. The CDR3 has 15 amino acids. Trimming at V came to 3 bases and at J to 5 bases, leaving 6 bases not matched to a gene. The germline gives CDR1 LNHNV, CDR2 YYDKDF (reference sequence). The CDR3 loop reads CATSRVAGGPNEQYF. The CDR3 coding sequence is TGTGCCACCAGCAGGGTAGCGGGAGGGCCCAACGAGCAGTACTTC.

Comment on this clone: The sample carries other DNA sequences with the same CDR3. The chain has TRBV7-9 and TRBJ2-1; 10 bases align to TRBD2. J lost 2 bases, V lost 4 bases, and 2 bases had no gene match. The CDR3 length is 15 residues. CDR1 and CDR2 (germline): SEHNR, FQNEAQ (reference sequence). CDR3 nucleotides: TGTGCCAGCAGCTCCGGGACTAGCGCCTACAATGAGCAGTTCTTC. Its protein product is CASSSGTSAYNEQFF.

The chain links TRBV7-9 to TRBJ2-7; tentative D call: TRBD1 (6 bases). CDR1 and CDR2 (germline): SEHNR, FQNEAQ (reference sequence). The germline V and J ends were trimmed by 4 bases and 4 bases, with 20 bases remaining between them. CDR3 size: 16 residues. The CDR3 DNA reads TGTGCCAGCAGCTCCATCAGGGGCGCGGCCTTTTACGAGCAGTACTTC. Translating it yields CASSSIRGAAFYEQYF.

Comments on this clone: Compared with germline, one end of the junction differs, possibly owing to a read error. The chain links TRBV6-5 to TRBJ1-2, with D perhaps TRBD1 (5 bases). Germline V gene sequence: CDR1 MNHEY, CDR2 SVGAGI. The CDR3 contains 11 residues. CDR3 sequence: CASRGVGEAFF. Here the CDR3 DNA reads TGTGCCAGCAGGGGGGTAGGGGAAGCCTTCTTC.

The chain is built from TRBV11-2 and TRBJ1-4, with D unresolved. The ends were cut back, 5 bases at V and 4 bases at J, with 2 bases in the middle. From germline, CDR1 is SGHAT and CDR2 FQNNGV. The CDR3 loop spans 11 amino acids. The CDR3 DNA sequence: TGTGCCAGCAGCCGTAATGAAAAACTGTTTTTT. It translates to CASSRNEKLFF.

This clone was seen a few times. Other DNA sequences in the same sample also yield this CDR3. DNA for the CDR3: TGTGCCAGCAGCTTAGGCAGGGGTCAGGAAAAACTGTTTTTT. It encodes CASSLGRGQEKLFF. The V gene is TRBV7-6, the J gene TRBJ1-4; D is perhaps TRBD1 (6 bases). The V end was cut by 1 base, the J end by 8 bases, with 11 bases between. CDR1 is SGHVS, CDR2 FNYEAQ, per germline. The CDR3 consists of 14 residues.

The chain joins TRBV2 to TRBJ1-6, with D unresolved. With 0 bases removed from V and 9 bases from J, the gap between germline ends came to 6 bases. The CDR3 is 13 amino acids. CDR1 and CDR2 (germline): SNHLY, FYNNEI. The CDR3 loop reads CASSEALPSPLHF. The CDR3 DNA reads as TGTGCCAGCAGTGAAGCGCTTCCTTCACCCCTCCACTTT.

The chain carries TRBV19 and TRBJ2-7; 7 nucleotides line up with TRBD2. V lost 3 bases to trimming and J lost 7 bases; unmatched junction nucleotides: 12. Germline V gene data show CDR1 as LNHDA and CDR2 as SQIVND (reference sequence). The CDR3 sequence is 15 residues long. The CDR3 bases are TGTGCCAGTAGTATCTCGACGGGAGGTCCTAGGGAGCAGTACTTC. Translated: CASSISTGGPREQYF.

This chain joins TRBV10-3 and TRBJ2-5, with 7 bases identical to TRBD2. The CDR3 runs to 15 residues. Trimming took 4 bases from V and 2 from J; bases not matched to a gene: 7. Germline assignment: CDR1 ENHRY and CDR2 SYGVKD. The CDR3 protein is CAISGQAGPQETQYF. In DNA, the CDR3 is TGTGCCATCAGTGGCCAAGCGGGACCGCAAGAGACCCAGTACTTC.

The chain uses TRBV19 and TRBJ1-1; no firm D call. The CDR3 is 15 amino acids. The ends were cut back, 7 bases at V and 3 bases at J, with 18 bases in the middle. The V gene's germline CDR1 is LNHDA and CDR2 SQIVND (reference sequence). CDR3 bases: TGTGCCAGTACTACCTCCTTTGGGCTGGACACTGAAGCTTTCTTT. Translation: CASTTSFGLDTEAFF. The full variable domain, completed using reference TRBV19 and TRBJ1-1, is DGGITQSPKYLFRKEGQNVTLSCEQNLNHDAMYWYRQDPGQGLRLIYYSQIVNDFQKGDIAEGYSVSREKKESFPLTVTSAQKNPTAFYLCASTTSFGLDTEAFFGQGTRLTVV.

In its sample, this clone was seen a few times. The CDR3 DNA is TGTGCCATCAGTGAAGACAGGGATTACACTGAAGCTTTCTTT. Translated, it gives CAISEDRDYTEAFF. The chain recombines TRBV10-3 with TRBJ1-1, with 7 nucleotides matching TRBD1. The trim removed 3 bases at V and 3 bases at J, leaving 4 bases unmatched. The length of the CDR3 is 14 residues. Germline assignment: CDR1 ENHRY and CDR2 SYGVKD.

The chain is built from TRBV5-1 and TRBJ2-4; TRBD1 or TRBD2 may be the D gene (6 bases each). Trimming took off 0 bases at V and 8 bases at J, with 15 bases between the two ends. There are 15 residues in the CDR3. Germline lookup yields CDR1 SGHRS and CDR2 YFSETQ. The CDR3 DNA reads TGCGCCAGCAGCTTGGCCGACAGGAGGGCGGACATTCAGTACTTC. This encodes CASSLADRRADIQYF. Combining the CDR3 with reference TRBV5-1 and TRBJ2-4 gives the whole variable domain KAGVTQTPRYLIKTRGQQVTLSCSPISGHRSVSWYQQTPGQGLQFLFEYFSETQRNKGNFPGRFSGRQFSNSRSEMNVSTLELGDSALYLCASSLADRRADIQYFGAGTRLSVL.

The J gene is TRBJ1-2, the V gene TRBV2; possible D gene TRBD1, 5 bases. The CDR3 spans 13 residues. CDR1 and CDR2 from the germline V gene are SNHLY and FYNNEI. Between the trimmed V and J ends, which lost 3 bases and 8 bases, there was a span of 13 bases. CDR3: CASSEGSRGGYTF. CDR3 sequence (DNA): TGTGCCAGCAGTGAGGGATCTCGGGGCGGCTACACCTTC.

The chain recombines TRBV10-3 with TRBJ2-1; unclear D gene. The CDR3 totals 14 residues. Germline V gene data show CDR1 as ENHRY and CDR2 as SYGVKD. The V end was cut by 4 bases, the J end by 6 bases, with 13 bases between. The CDR3 reads CAISVQAQRNEQFF. The CDR3 DNA is TGTGCCATCAGTGTGCAGGCCCAACGCAATGAGCAGTTCTTC.

This clone was picked up one time. The genes are TRBV2 and TRBJ2-2; the D is unclear. Germline CDR1 SNHLY, CDR2 FYNNEI. The ends were cut back, 3 bases at V and 0 bases at J, with 11 bases in the middle. The CDR3 has 16 amino acids. CDR3 in amino acids: CASSESARSNTGELFF. The CDR3 nucleotides are TGTGCCAGCAGTGAGTCCGCCAGATCGAACACCGGGGAGCTGTTTTTT.

The gene calls are TRBV28 and TRBJ1-3; 9 nucleotides align to TRBD1. With 2 bases clipped from V and 4 bases from J, the junction kept 6 bases outside the gene matches. This CDR3 spans 16 amino acids. Germline V lookup: CDR1 MDHEN, CDR2 SYDVKM. CDR3 bases: TGTGCCAGCAGTTTAGTGACAGGGGGTCCAGGAAACACCATATATTTT. Translating gives CASSLVTGGPGNTIYF.